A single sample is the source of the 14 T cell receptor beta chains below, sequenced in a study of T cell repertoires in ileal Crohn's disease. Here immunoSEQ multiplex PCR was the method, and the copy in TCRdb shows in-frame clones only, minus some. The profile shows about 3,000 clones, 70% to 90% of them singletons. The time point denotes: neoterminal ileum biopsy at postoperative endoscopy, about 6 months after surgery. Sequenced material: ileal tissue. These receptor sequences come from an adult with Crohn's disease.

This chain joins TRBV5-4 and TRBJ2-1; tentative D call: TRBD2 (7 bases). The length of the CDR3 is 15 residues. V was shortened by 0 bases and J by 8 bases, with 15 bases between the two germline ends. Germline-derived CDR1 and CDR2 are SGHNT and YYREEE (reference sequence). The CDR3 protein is CASSLGGRGGDEQFF. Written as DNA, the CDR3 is TGTGCCAGCAGCTTGGGGGGGCGCGGGGGAGATGAGCAGTTCTTC.

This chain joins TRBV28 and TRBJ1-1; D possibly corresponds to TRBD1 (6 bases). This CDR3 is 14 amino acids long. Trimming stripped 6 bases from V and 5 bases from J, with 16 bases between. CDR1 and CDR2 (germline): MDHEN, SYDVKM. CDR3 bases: TGTGCCAGCAGCCCCACAGGGAGGGTAACTGAAGCTTTCTTT. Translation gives CASSPTGRVTEAFF.

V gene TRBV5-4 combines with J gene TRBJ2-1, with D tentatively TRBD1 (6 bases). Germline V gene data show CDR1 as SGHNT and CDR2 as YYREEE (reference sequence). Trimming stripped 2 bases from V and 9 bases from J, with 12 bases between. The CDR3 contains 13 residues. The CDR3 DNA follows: TGTGCCAGCAGCTTTCAGGGGTCGAGTGAGCAGTTCTTC. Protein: CASSFQGSSEQFF.

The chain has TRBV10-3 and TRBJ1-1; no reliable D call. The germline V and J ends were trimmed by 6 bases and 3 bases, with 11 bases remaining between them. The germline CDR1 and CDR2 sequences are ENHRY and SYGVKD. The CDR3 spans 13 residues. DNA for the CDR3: TGTGCCATCAGGGTCGGTTCGGACACTGAAGCTTTCTTT. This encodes CAIRVGSDTEAFF.

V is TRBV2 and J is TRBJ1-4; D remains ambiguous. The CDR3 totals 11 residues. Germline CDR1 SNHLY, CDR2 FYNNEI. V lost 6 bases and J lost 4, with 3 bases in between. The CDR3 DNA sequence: TGTGCCAGCAGGCTTAATGAAAAACTGTTTTTT. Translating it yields CASRLNEKLFF.

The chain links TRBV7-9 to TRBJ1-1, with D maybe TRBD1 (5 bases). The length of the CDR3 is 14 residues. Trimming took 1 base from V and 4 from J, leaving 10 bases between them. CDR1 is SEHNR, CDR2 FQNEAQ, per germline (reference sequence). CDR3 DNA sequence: TGTGCCAGCAGCTTAGTCGGCAGGGCCACTGAAGCTTTCTTT. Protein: CASSLVGRATEAFF.

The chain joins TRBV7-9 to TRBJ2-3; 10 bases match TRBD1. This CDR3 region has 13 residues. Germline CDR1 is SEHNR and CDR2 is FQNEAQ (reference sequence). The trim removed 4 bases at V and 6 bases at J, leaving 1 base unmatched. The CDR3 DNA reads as TGTGCCAGCAGCTCGGACAGGGGGGATACGCAGTATTTT. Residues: CASSSDRGDTQYF.

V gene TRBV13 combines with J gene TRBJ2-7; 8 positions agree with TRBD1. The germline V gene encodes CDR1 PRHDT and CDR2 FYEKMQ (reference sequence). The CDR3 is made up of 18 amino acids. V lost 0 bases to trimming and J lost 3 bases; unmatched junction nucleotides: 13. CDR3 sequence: CASSLGPDQGASNYEQYF. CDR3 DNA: TGTGCCAGCAGCTTAGGGCCCGACCAGGGGGCGTCTAACTACGAGCAGTACTTC. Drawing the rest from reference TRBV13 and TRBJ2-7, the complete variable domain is AAGVIQSPRHLIKEKRETATLKCYPIPRHDTVYWYQQGPGQDPQFLISFYEKMQSDKGSIPDRFSAQQFSDYHSELNMSSLELGDSALYFCASSLGPDQGASNYEQYFGPGTRLTVT.

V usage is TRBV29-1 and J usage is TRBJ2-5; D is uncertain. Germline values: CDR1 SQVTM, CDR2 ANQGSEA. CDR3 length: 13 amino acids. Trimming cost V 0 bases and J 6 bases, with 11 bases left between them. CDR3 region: CSVEEPRLQTQYF. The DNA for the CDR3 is TGCAGCGTTGAAGAACCCCGGCTACAGACCCAGTACTTC.

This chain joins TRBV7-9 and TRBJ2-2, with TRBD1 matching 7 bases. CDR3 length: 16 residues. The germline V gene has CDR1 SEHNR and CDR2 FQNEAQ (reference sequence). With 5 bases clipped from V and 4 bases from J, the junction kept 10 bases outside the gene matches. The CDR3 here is CASSHRQGGSTGELFF. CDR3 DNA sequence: TGTGCCAGCAGCCACAGACAGGGTGGGAGCACCGGGGAGCTGTTTTTT. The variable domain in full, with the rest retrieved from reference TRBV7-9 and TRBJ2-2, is DTGVSQNPRHKITKRGQNVTFRCDPISEHNRLYWYRQTLGQGPEFLTYFQNEAQLEKSRLLSDRFSAERPKGSFSTLEIQRTEQGDSAMYLCASSHRQGGSTGELFFGEGSRLTVL.

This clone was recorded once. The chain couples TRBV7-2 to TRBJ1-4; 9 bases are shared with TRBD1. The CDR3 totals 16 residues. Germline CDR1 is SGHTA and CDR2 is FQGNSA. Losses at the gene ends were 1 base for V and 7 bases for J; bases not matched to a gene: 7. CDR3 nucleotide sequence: TGTGCCAGCAGCTTAGTCTTGGGACAGGGCCTTGAAAAACTGTTTTTT. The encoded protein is CASSLVLGQGLEKLFF. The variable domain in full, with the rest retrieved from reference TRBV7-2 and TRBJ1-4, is GAGVSQSPSNKVTEKGKDVELRCDPISGHTALYWYRQSLGQGLEFLIYFQGNSAPDKSGLPSDRFSAERTGGSVSTLTIQRTQQEDSAVYLCASSLVLGQGLEKLFFGSGTQLSVL.

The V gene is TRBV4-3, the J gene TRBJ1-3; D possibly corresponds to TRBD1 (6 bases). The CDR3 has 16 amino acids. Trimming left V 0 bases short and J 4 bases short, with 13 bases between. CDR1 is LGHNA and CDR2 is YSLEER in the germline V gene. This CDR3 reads CASSQDSGGYGNTIYF. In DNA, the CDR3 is TGCGCCAGCAGCCAAGATTCCGGGGGCTACGGAAACACCATATATTTT.

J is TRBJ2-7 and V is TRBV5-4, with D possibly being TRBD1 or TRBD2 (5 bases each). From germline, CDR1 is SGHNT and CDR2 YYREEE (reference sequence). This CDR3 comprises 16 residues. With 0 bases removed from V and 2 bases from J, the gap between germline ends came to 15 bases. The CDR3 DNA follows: TGTGCCAGCAGCTTGGATCGGGGACCCTTAGCCTACGAGCAGTACTTC. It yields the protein CASSLDRGPLAYEQYF.

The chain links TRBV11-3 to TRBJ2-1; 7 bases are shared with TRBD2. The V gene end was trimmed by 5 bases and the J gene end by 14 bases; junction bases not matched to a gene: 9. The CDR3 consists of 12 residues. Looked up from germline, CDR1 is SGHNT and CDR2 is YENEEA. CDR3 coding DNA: TGTGCCAGCAGCCCGGGGGAGGGGACTAAGTTCTTC. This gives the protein CASSPGEGTKFF. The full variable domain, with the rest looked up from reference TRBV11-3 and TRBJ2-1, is EAGVVQSPRYKIIEKKQPVAFWCNPISGHNTLYWYLQNLGQGPELLIRYENEEAVDDSQLPKDRFSAERLKGVDSTLKIQPAELGDSAVYLCASSPGEGTKFFGPGTRLTVL.